This T cell receptor beta chain was found in a study of identical twins. Ten or more counts support this clonotype. The CDR3 totals 16 residues. Germline V lookup: CDR1 SEHNR, CDR2 FQNEAQ (reference sequence). Between the trimmed V and J ends, which lost 2 bases and 0 bases, there was a span of 11 bases. A template switching step contributed a universal primer site, while unique molecular identifiers were present in the cDNA. From the 5' RACE reads, TCRdb called clonotypes with MiXCR, one entry per CDR3 protein. This table has roughly 690,000 distinct CDR3 sequences, around 6% appearing once. The chain employs TRBV7-9 and TRBJ2-1, with D possibly being TRBD2 (6 bases). The sequencing sample was made of naive T cells sorted from blood. The sequence was collected from a man between 18 and 35 years old in good health. CDR3 nucleotides: TGTGCCAGCAGCTTACTTATAGCGGTCTCCTACAATGAGCAGTTCTTC. It encodes CASSLLIAVSYNEQFF.